What follows are 25 T cell receptor beta chains derived from one specimen sequenced in a study of cytomegalovirus exposure and HLA in healthy donors. The PCR contained 60 Vbeta and 13 Jbeta primers. TCRdb keeps only in-frame clones here, not all; method: immunoSEQ multiplex PCR. The data hold about 200,000 clones, with 75% to 85% observed a single time. The specimen sequenced was PBMCs. These receptors were obtained from a woman between 50 and 59 years old in good health and CMV-seronegative.

The rearrangement uses TRBV5-1 and TRBJ2-2, with D tentatively TRBD1 (6 bases). CDR3 length: 18 amino acids. Germline lookup yields CDR1 SGHRS and CDR2 YFSETQ. V lost 3 bases and J 2 bases, leaving 20 bases between the germline ends. The CDR3 sequence: CASSWSRGLTSNTGELFF. The CDR3 DNA sequence: TGCGCCAGCAGCTGGAGCAGGGGCCTCACCTCAAACACCGGGGAGCTGTTTTTT. Supplemented by reference TRBV5-1 and TRBJ2-2, the full variable domain reads KAGVTQTPRYLIKTRGQQVTLSCSPISGHRSVSWYQQTPGQGLQFLFEYFSETQRNKGNFPGRFSGRQFSNSRSEMNVSTLELGDSALYLCASSWSRGLTSNTGELFFGEGSRLTVL.

V and J are TRBV2 and TRBJ2-7, with D possibly matching TRBD2 (5 bases). Trimming removed 7 bases from V and 1 base from J, with 14 bases in between. The germline gives CDR1 SNHLY, CDR2 FYNNEI. CDR3 length equals 14 residues. The CDR3 nucleotides are TGTGCCAGCATGATGACTAAAGCGTCCTACGAGCAGTACTTC. Its translation: CASMMTKASYEQYF. Full variable domain (rest looked up from reference TRBV2 and TRBJ2-7): EPEVTQTPSHQVTQMGQEVILRCVPISNHLYFYWYRQILGQKVEFLVSFYNNEISEKSEIFDDQFSVERPDGSNFTLKIRSTKLEDSAMYFCASMMTKASYEQYFGPGTRLTVT.

The chain has TRBV7-2 and TRBJ1-2, with a tentative D call TRBD1 (6 bases). The V end lost 6 bases, the J end lost 7 bases, and 15 bases lay between the germline ends. This CDR3 has 13 residues. CDR1 and CDR2 (germline): SGHTA, FQGNSA. CDR3 region: CASSLGGYSGYTF. In nucleotides, the CDR3 is TGTGCCAGCAGTCTAGGGGGATATAGTGGCTACACCTTC.

The chain carries TRBV13 and TRBJ1-1; perhaps TRBD1 as D (5 bases). The germline V gene has CDR1 PRHDT and CDR2 FYEKMQ (reference sequence). V lost 10 bases and J 3 bases, leaving 6 bases between the germline ends. This CDR3 has 10 residues. The CDR3 DNA is TGTGCCACGGGGGACACTGAAGCTTTCTTT. As protein: CATGDTEAFF.

This sequence joins TRBV29-1 and TRBJ1-1, with a tentative D call TRBD1 (6 bases). Germline lookup yields CDR1 SQVTM and CDR2 ANQGSEA. CDR3 size: 12 residues. Trimming pared 8 bases from V and 2 bases from J, leaving 12 bases between. CDR3 protein: CSCRDTNTEAFF. DNA for the CDR3: TGCAGCTGCCGGGACACTAACACTGAAGCTTTCTTT.

This clone was counted between two and nine times. The CDR3 sequence is CASSPIRTSTDDTEAFF. The CDR3 coding sequence is TGTGCCAGCAGTCCAATTCGGACATCAACGGACGACACTGAAGCTTTCTTT. This rearrangement joins TRBV27 to TRBJ1-1; the D gene is possibly TRBD1 (5 bases). CDR1 is MNHEY and CDR2 is SMNVEV in the germline V gene (reference sequence). This CDR3 is built from 17 residues. V was shortened by 5 bases and J by 3 bases, with 22 bases between the two germline ends.

This clone occurred a few times. The chain combines TRBV7-2 with TRBJ2-3; no clear D. CDR1 and CDR2 (germline): SGHTA, FQGNSA. The CDR3 runs 16 residues. V lost 3 bases, J lost 0 bases, and 13 bases lay in between. The CDR3 sequence is CASSLLEAASTDTQYF. CDR3 bases: TGTGCCAGCAGCTTGCTAGAAGCAGCTAGCACAGATACGCAGTATTTT.

This chain uses TRBV10-3 with TRBJ1-5; no firm D call. V was trimmed by 6 bases and J by 0 bases, leaving 15 bases between them. This CDR3 has 16 residues. Germline loops: CDR1 ENHRY, CDR2 SYGVKD. CDR3 residues: CAISHPPGDSNQPQHF. The CDR3 DNA reads as TGTGCCATCAGCCATCCGCCCGGGGATAGCAATCAGCCCCAGCATTTT.

To note about this clone: A read error may produce the germline difference seen at one junction end. This sequence joins TRBV7-9 and TRBJ2-7; D might be TRBD1 (5 bases). CDR1 is SEHNR and CDR2 is FQNEAQ in the germline V gene (reference sequence). The CDR3 consists of 15 residues. CDR3 residues: CASSPGSRQPLGLDF. Here the CDR3 DNA reads TGTGCCAGCAGCCCCGGATCCAGACAGCCGCTGGGTTTGGACTTC. Full variable domain (remainder filled in from reference TRBV7-9 and TRBJ2-7): DTGVSQNPRHKITKRGQNVTFRCDPISEHNRLYWYRQTLGQGPEFLTYFQNEAQLEKSRLLSDRFSAERPKGSFSTLEIQRTEQGDSAMYLCASSPGSRQPLGLDFGPGTRLTVT.

This clone has a single count. The chain joins TRBV18 to TRBJ2-5; no clear D gene. The V end was cut by 5 bases, the J end by 5 bases, with 9 bases between. CDR1 is KGHSH and CDR2 is LQKENI in the germline V gene. The CDR3 has 12 residues. The CDR3 DNA reads TGTGCCAGCTCATTCCCCCGTGAGACCCAGTACTTC. This codes for CASSFPRETQYF.

This clone was observed a handful of times. A junction end diverges from the germline sequence, so it may reflect a read error. The chain recombines TRBV7-9 with TRBJ1-1; no reliable D call. The V gene's germline CDR1 is SEHNR and CDR2 FQNEAQ (reference sequence). The CDR3 has 12 amino acids. Here the CDR3 DNA reads TGTTCCAGCAGCTTAAAGGATTCGGGAGCTTTCTTT. Translating it yields CSSSLKDSGAFF.

The rearrangement links TRBV10-3 to TRBJ1-1; 7 nucleotides agree with TRBD1. This CDR3 contains 15 residues. The J segment lost 1 base and the V segment lost 2 bases, leaving 4 bases of the junction unmatched. CDR1 and CDR2 from the germline V gene are ENHRY and SYGVKD. DNA of the CDR3: TGTGCCATCAGTGAGAGGGACAGAAAGAACACTGAAGCTTTCTTT. Amino acid sequence: CAISERDRKNTEAFF.

In its sample, this clone was seen a few times. The gene calls are TRBV6-6 and TRBJ1-5, with 8 nucleotides matching TRBD1. The J segment lost 4 bases and the V segment lost 10 bases, leaving 6 bases of the junction unmatched. CDR3 length: 13 residues. Germline V lookup: CDR1 MNHNY, CDR2 SVGAGI (reference sequence). The CDR3 bases are TGTGCCATCTCGGGGACAGGTAATCAGCCCCAGCATTTT. This codes for CAISGTGNQPQHF.

The genes are TRBV27 and TRBJ1-4; 8 positions match TRBD1. The J segment lost 7 bases and the V segment lost 6 bases, leaving 7 bases of the junction unmatched. The length of the CDR3 is 14 residues. Germline CDR1 reads MNHEY; CDR2 reads SMNVEV (reference sequence). The CDR3 here is CASRVQGAAEKLFF. In DNA, the CDR3 is TGTGCCAGCAGGGTTCAGGGGGCCGCTGAAAAACTGTTTTTT.

The rearrangement joins TRBV4-2 to TRBJ2-3; TRBD2 matches 14 bases. Germline CDR1 and CDR2: LGHNA and YNFKEQ. Trimming removed 4 bases from V and 1 base from J; junction bases left unmatched: 4. The CDR3 consists of 17 residues. This chain's CDR3 is CASSPGTSGSRTDTQYF. The CDR3 DNA is TGTGCCAGCAGCCCAGGGACTAGCGGGAGCCGCACAGATACGCAGTATTTT.

Here the CDR3 reads CASRSGRSNTEAFF. In DNA form, the CDR3 reads TGTGCCAGCAGATCCGGGAGATCGAACACTGAAGCTTTCTTT. The chain couples TRBV5-4 to TRBJ1-1; D gene unclear. The CDR3 loop spans 14 amino acids. V was trimmed by 5 bases and J by 1 base, leaving 12 bases between them. Germline V gives CDR1 SGHNT, CDR2 YYREEE (reference sequence).

The V call is TRBV7-8, the J call TRBJ1-2, with TRBD1 as a possible D gene (5 bases). Germline CDR1 reads SGHVS; CDR2 reads FQNEAQ. Trimming took 2 bases from V and 8 from J, leaving 15 bases between them. The CDR3 runs 14 residues. The CDR3 DNA sequence: TGTGCCAGCAGCTTACGTGACAGCCCCCGAGGCTACACCTTC. This codes for CASSLRDSPRGYTF.

The J gene is TRBJ2-7, the V gene TRBV29-1, with TRBD1 as a possible D gene (5 bases). Germline V gene lookup returns CDR1 SQVTM and CDR2 ANQGSEA. CDR3 length: 12 residues. V was clipped by 5 bases and J by 2 bases, with 10 bases between them. The CDR3 loop reads CSVYTGTYEQYF. Here the CDR3 DNA reads TGCAGCGTTTATACAGGAACCTACGAGCAGTACTTC.

The chain recombines TRBV7-9 with TRBJ1-2, with D perhaps matching TRBD1 (5 bases). CDR3 length: 13 amino acids. V dropped 2 bases and J dropped 5 bases, with 9 bases sitting between them. Per germline, CDR1 SEHNR and CDR2 FQNEAQ (reference sequence). In nucleotides, the CDR3 is TGTGCCAGCAGCTTACAGGGTAGTTATGGCTACACCTTC. It specifies CASSLQGSYGYTF.

V usage is TRBV6-5 and J usage is TRBJ1-1; no firm D call. V lost 5 bases, J lost 1 base, and 8 bases lay in between. The CDR3 loop spans 13 amino acids. Germline V gene sequence: CDR1 MNHEY, CDR2 SVGAGI. In DNA form, the CDR3 reads TGTGCCAGCAGTGTCTGGCCGAACACTGAAGCTTTCTTT. This encodes CASSVWPNTEAFF.

The chain joins TRBV28 to TRBJ1-6, with 9 bases matching TRBD1. Germline values: CDR1 MDHEN, CDR2 SYDVKM. The CDR3 totals 15 residues. The V segment lost 3 bases and the J segment 10 bases; nucleotides outside the gene matches: 7. In DNA form, the CDR3 reads TGTGCCAGCAGTTTGACCGACAGGGGGATCTCACCCCTCCACTTT. Translating it yields CASSLTDRGISPLHF.

The chain employs TRBV5-1 and TRBJ2-2; 8 positions match TRBD1. Germline loops: CDR1 SGHRS, CDR2 YFSETQ. With V trimmed by 0 bases and J by 4 bases, 2 bases remained unmatched. The CDR3 spans 15 residues. CDR3 residues: CASSLEDRGTGELFF. For the CDR3, the DNA is TGCGCCAGCAGCTTGGAAGACAGGGGCACCGGGGAGCTGTTTTTT.

V gene TRBV19 combines with J gene TRBJ2-3; 7 bases are a match to TRBD1. In germline, CDR1 is LNHDA, CDR2 SQIVND (reference sequence). CDR3 length: 14 residues. Germline trimming cut 9 bases from V and 2 bases from J; bases unmatched to any gene: 8. The CDR3 DNA reads as TGTGCCAGCCGACAGGGCCCCATCACAGATACGCAGTATTTT. Its translation is CASRQGPITDTQYF.

As for this clone: An end of the junction does not agree with germline; a read error may underlie this. This chain connects TRBV7-9 to TRBJ1-2, with a possible D match to TRBD1 (6 bases). Germline-derived CDR1 and CDR2 are SEHNR and FQNEAQ (reference sequence). The CDR3 runs 12 residues. CDR3 bases: TGTTCCAGCAGCTTACAGGGCCTGGGCTACACCTTC. This codes for CSSSLQGLGYTF.

The CDR3 DNA sequence: TGCGCCAGCAGCTGGGGACTAGCGGGAGGGGATGTGGTCACAGATACGCAGTATTTT. Its protein product is CASSWGLAGGDVVTDTQYF. The V gene is TRBV5-1, the J gene TRBJ2-3; 16 bases fit TRBD2. Losses at the gene ends were 3 bases for V and 2 bases for J; bases not matched to a gene: 9. Germline CDR1 is SGHRS and CDR2 is YFSETQ. The CDR3 length is 19 residues.